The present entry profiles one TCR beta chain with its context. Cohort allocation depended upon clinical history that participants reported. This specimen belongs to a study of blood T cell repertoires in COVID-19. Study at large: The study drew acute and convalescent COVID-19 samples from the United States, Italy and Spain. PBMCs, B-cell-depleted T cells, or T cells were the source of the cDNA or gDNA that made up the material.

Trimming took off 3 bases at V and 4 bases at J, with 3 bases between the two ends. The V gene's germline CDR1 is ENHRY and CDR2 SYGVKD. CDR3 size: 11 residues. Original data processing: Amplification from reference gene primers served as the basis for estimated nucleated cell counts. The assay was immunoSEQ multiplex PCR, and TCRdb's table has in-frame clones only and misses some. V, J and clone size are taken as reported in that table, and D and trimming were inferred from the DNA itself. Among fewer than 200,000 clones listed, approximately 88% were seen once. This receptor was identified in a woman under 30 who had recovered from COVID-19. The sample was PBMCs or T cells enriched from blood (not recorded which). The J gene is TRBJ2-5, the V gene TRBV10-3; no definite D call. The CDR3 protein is CAISDRETQYF. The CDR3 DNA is TGTGCCATCAGTGATCGAGAGACCCAGTACTTC.